The source of this T cell receptor (beta chain) is a study of kidney transplant recipient with SARS-CoV-2 infection (dated by TCRdb to about 2021). The sequencer listed for this sample is Illumina MiSeq. Profiling of the peripheral T cell repertoire targeted human TCRbeta genes. Concerning the study's data processing: To account for variability over time, differences in clonotype abundance were tested using beta-binomial modelling. Clonotypes that had expanded were screened against the ImmuneCODE reference database of SARS-CoV-2-associated TCRs and mapped onto regions of the viral genome. Additional repertoire analyses examined TRBV gene usage, CDR3 length, CDR3 amino acid overlap between time points, distributions of clonotype abundance, and Jaccard similarity. Through fastp at Q25 and MiXCR, TCRdb rebuilt clones from the public reads, retaining in-frame beta chains. Rows are combined by CDR3 protein, so each entry shows the most common genes and DNA. TCRdb's processing, not the authors' own work, is the source of the V and J calls. The sample table shows 200,000 to 250,000 distinct CDR3 sequences, and around 30% are seen once. The ten most abundant clones make up less than 8.5% of the sample.

V and J are trimmed by 0 bases and 2 bases, and the gene matches miss 5 bases of the junction. The germline V gene specifies ENHRY as CDR1 and SYGVKD as CDR2. The CDR3, from cysteine to phenylalanine, totals 16 residues. This entry keeps only the CDR3 DNA: 48 bases, framed from base 1. Interpreted using the paper, the time point label stands for: pre-pandemic baseline sample and day 111 after first positive SARS-CoV-2 test. There are many counts of this clonotype. The antigen it binds to is not known. No base quality information exists; no much larger clone differs at one position. Specimen: a blood sample, collected at baseline and between days 110 and 120 from a kidney transplant recipient. The receptor chain draws on TRBV10-3 and TRBJ2-7, with TRBD1 identical over 9 junction bases. This clonotype was obtained from a male patient between 25 and 40 years old who had COVID-19 and was a kidney transplant recipient. Some T cells may be donor cells from the graft after a transplant. The bases read TGTGCCATCAGTGAGTCTGGGACAGGGATGACCTACGAGCAGTACTTC. Its translation is CAISESGTGMTYEQYF.